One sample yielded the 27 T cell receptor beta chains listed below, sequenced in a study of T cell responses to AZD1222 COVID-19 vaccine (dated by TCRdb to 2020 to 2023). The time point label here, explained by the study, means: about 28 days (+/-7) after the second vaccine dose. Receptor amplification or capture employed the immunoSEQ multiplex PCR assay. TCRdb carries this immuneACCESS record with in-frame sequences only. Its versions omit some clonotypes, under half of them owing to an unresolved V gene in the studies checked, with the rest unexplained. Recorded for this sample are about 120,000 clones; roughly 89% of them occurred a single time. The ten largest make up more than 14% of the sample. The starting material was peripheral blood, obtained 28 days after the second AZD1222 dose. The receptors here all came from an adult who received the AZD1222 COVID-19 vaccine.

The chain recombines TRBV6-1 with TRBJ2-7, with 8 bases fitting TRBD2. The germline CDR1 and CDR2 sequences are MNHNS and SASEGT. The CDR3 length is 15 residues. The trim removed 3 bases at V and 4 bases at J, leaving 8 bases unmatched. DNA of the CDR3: TGTGCCAGCAGTGAGGCGAGCGGGAGCGTGTACGAGCAGTACTTC. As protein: CASSEASGSVYEQYF.

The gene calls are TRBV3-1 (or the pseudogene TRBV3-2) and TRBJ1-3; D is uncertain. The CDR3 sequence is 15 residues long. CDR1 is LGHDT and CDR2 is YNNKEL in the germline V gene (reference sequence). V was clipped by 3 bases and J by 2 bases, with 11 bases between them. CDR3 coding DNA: TGTGCCAGCAGCCAGACGGGCGTTCCTGGAAACACCATATATTTT. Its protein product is CASSQTGVPGNTIYF.

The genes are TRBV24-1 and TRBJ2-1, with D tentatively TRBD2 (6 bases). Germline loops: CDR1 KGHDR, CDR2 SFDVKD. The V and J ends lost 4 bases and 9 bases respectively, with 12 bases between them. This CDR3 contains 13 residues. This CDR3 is CATSESFGGEQFF. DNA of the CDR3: TGTGCCACCAGTGAATCGTTCGGGGGTGAGCAGTTCTTC.

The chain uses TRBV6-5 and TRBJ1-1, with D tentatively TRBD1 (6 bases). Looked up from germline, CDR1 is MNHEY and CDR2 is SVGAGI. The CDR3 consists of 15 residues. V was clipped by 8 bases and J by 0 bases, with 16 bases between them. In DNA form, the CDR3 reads TGTGCCAGCCTCTTGGGAACAGGGTTGAACACTGAAGCTTTCTTT. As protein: CASLLGTGLNTEAFF.

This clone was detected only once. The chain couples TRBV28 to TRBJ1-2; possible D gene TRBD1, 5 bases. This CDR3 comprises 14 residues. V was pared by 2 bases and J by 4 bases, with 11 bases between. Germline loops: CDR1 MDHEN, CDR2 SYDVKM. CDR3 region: CASSLGDRGYGYTF. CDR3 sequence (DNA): TGTGCCAGCAGTTTAGGGGACCGCGGCTATGGCTACACCTTC.

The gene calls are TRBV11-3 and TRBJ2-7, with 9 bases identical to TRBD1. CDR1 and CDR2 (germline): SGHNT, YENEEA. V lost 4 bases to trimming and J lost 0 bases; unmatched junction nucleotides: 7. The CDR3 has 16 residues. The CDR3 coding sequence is TGTGCCAGCAGCTCCCTTTGGGACAGGGACTCCTACGAGCAGTACTTC. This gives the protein CASSSLWDRDSYEQYF.

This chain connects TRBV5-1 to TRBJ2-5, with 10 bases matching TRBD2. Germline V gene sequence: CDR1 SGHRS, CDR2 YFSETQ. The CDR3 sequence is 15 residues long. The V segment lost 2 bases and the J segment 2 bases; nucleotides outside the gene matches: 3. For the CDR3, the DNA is TGCGCCAGCAGCTTTAGCGGGGGGATTCAAGAGACCCAGTACTTC. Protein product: CASSFSGGIQETQYF.

The CDR3 sequence: CASSLVTDTQYF. DNA of the CDR3: TGTGCCAGCAGTCTAGTAACGGACACGCAGTATTTT. The chain carries TRBV2 and TRBJ2-3; D remains ambiguous. The germline V and J ends were trimmed by 5 bases and 9 bases, with 12 bases remaining between them. The length of the CDR3 is 12 residues. CDR1 is SNHLY and CDR2 is FYNNEI in the germline V gene.

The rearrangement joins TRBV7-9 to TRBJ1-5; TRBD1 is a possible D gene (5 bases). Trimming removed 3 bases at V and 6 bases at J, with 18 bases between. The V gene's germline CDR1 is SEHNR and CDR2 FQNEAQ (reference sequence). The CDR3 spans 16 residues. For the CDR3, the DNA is TGTGCCAGCAGCTTGGGGGTCGGGGGTGACACTCAGCCCCAGCATTTT. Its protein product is CASSLGVGGDTQPQHF.

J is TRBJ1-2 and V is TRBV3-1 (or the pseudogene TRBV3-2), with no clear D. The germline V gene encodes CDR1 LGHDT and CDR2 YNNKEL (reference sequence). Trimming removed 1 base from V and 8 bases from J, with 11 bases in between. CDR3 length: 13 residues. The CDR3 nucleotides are TGTGCCAGCAGCCAAGGGGTAGGGAGAGGCTACACCTTC. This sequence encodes CASSQGVGRGYTF.

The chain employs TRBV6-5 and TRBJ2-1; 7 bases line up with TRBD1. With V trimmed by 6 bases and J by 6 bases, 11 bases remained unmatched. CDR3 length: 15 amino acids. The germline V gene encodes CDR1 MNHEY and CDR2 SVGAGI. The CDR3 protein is CASRAGTVGLNEQFF. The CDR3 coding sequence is TGTGCCAGCAGGGCCGGGACAGTCGGTCTCAATGAGCAGTTCTTC.

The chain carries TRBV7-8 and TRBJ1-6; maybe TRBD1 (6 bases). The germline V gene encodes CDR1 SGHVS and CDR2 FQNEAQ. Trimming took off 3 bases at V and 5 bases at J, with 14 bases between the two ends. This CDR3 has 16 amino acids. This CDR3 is CASSLTQGWNNSPLHF. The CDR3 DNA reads TGTGCCAGCAGCTTGACACAGGGATGGAATAATTCACCCCTCCACTTT.

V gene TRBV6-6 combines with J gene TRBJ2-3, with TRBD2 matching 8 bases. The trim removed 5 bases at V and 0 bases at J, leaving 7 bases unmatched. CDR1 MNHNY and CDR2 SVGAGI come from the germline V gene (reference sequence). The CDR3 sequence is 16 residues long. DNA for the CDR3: TGTGCCAGCAGTCCCGGGGGGGTAGCTAGCACAGATACGCAGTATTTT. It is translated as CASSPGGVASTDTQYF.

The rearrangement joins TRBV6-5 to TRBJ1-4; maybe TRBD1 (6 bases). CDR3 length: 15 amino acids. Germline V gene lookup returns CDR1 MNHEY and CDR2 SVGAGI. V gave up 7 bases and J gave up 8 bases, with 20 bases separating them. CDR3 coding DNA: TGTGCCAGCACCTTTAACACAGGGTTGCGGGAAAAACTGTTTTTT. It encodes CASTFNTGLREKLFF.

The CDR3 bases are TGTGCCAGCTCGCAGGGATTCGACCAGCCCCAGCATTTT. This translates into CASSQGFDQPQHF. The chain links TRBV5-8 to TRBJ1-5; perhaps TRBD1 as D (5 bases). Germline CDR1 is SGHTS and CDR2 is YDEGEE. Deletions cut 7 bases from V and 7 bases from J, with 15 bases between. The CDR3 is 13 residues long.

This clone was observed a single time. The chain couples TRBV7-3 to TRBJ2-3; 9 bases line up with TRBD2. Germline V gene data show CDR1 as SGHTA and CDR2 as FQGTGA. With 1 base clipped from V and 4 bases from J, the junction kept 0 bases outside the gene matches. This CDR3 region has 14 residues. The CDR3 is CASSLSGGADTQYF. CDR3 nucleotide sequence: TGTGCCAGCAGCTTAAGCGGGGGGGCAGATACGCAGTATTTT. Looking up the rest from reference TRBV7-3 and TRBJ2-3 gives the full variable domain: GAGVSQTPSNKVTEKGKYVELRCDPISGHTALYWYRQSLGQGPEFLIYFQGTGAADDSGLPNDRFFAVRPEGSVSTLKIQRTERGDSAVYLCASSLSGGADTQYFGPGTRLTVL.

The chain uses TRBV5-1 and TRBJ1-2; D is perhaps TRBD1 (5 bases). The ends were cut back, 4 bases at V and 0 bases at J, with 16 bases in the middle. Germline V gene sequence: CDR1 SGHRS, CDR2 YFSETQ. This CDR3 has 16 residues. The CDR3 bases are TGCGCCAGCAGCCACGACAGCGGACTAGCTAACTATGGCTACACCTTC. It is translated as CASSHDSGLANYGYTF. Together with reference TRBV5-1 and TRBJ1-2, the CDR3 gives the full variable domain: KAGVTQTPRYLIKTRGQQVTLSCSPISGHRSVSWYQQTPGQGLQFLFEYFSETQRNKGNFPGRFSGRQFSNSRSEMNVSTLELGDSALYLCASSHDSGLANYGYTFGSGTRLTVV.

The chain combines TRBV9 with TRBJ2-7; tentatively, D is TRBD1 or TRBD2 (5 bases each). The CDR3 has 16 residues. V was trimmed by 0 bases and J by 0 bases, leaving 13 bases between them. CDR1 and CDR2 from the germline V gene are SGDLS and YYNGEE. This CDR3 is CASSVGGLTSSYEQYF. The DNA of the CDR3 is TGTGCCAGCAGCGTAGGGGGGTTGACCAGCTCCTACGAGCAGTACTTC. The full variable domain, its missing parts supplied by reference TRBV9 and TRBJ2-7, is DSGVTQTPKHLITATGQRVTLRCSPRSGDLSVYWYQQSLDQGLQFLIQYYNGEERAKGNILERFSAQQFPDLHSELNLSSLELGDSALYFCASSVGGLTSSYEQYFGPGTRLTVT.

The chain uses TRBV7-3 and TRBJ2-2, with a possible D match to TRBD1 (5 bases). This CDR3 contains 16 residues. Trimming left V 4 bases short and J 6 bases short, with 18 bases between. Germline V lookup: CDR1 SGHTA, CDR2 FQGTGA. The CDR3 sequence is CASSSTGNSPAGELFF. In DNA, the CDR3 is TGTGCCAGCAGCTCAACAGGAAATTCACCGGCCGGGGAGCTGTTTTTT.

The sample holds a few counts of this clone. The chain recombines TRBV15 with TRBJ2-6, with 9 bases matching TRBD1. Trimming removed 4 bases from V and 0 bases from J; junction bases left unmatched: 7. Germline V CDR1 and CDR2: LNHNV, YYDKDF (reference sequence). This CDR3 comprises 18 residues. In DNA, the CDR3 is TGTGCCACCAGCACCCACAGGGGGCGAATCTCTGGGGCCAACGTCCTGACTTTC. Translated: CATSTHRGRISGANVLTF.

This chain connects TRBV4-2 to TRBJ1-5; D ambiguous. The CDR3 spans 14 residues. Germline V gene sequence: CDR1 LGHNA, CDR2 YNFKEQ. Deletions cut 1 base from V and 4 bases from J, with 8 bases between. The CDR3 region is CASSQGVPNQPQHF. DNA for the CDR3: TGTGCCAGCAGCCAAGGGGTGCCTAATCAGCCCCAGCATTTT.

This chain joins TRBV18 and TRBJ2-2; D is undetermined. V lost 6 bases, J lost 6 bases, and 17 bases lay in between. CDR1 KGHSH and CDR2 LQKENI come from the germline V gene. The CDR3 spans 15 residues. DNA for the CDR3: TGTGCCAGCTCTAACCGCCTCGCCGGTGCCGGGGAGCTGTTTTTT. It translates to CASSNRLAGAGELFF. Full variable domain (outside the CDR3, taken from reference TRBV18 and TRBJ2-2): NAGVMQNPRHLVRRRGQEARLRCSPMKGHSHVYWYRQLPEEGLKFMVYLQKENIIDESGMPKERFSAEFPKEGPSILRIQQVVRGDSAAYFCASSNRLAGAGELFFGEGSRLTVL.

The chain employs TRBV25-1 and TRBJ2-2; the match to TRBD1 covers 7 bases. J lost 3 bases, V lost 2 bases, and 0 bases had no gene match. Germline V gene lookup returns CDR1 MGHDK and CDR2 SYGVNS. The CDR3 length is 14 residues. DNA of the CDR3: TGTGCCAGCAGTGAAGGACAGGACACCGGGGAGCTGTTTTTT. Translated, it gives CASSEGQDTGELFF.

CDR3 in DNA: TGTGCCAGCAGTTGGGGACTAGCCCTTGAGCAGTTCTTC. Its protein product is CASSWGLALEQFF. V is TRBV12-3 or TRBV12-4 and J is TRBJ2-1, with 9 bases lining up with TRBD2. The CDR3 consists of 13 residues. Trimming removed 4 bases from V and 9 bases from J; junction bases left unmatched: 4.

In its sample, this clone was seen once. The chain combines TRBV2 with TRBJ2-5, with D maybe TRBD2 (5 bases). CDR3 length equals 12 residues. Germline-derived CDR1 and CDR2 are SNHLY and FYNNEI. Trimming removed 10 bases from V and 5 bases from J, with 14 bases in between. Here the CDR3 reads CATYGSQETQYF. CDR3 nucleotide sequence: TGTGCCACCTATGGGAGCCAGGAGACCCAGTACTTC.

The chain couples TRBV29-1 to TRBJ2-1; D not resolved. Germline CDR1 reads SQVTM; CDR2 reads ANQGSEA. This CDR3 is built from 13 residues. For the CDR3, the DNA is TGCATTTCCATAGGACCGGTCTACAATGAGCAGTTCTTC. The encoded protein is CISIGPVYNEQFF.

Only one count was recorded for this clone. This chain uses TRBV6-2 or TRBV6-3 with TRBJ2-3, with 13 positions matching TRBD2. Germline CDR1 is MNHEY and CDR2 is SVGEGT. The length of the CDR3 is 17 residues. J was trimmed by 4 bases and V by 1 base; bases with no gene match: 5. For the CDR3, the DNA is TGTGCCAGCAGTTACTTTTGGACTAGCGGGAGTTCAGATACGCAGTATTTT. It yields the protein CASSYFWTSGSSDTQYF.